The TCR beta chain described here comes from a study of blood T cells in healthy people across ages. Next came a second PCR, run for about 7 to 12 cycles, which used a sample-barcoded 5' primer along with a J-beta primer mix. A single record per CDR3 protein comes from TCRdb applying MiXCR to the 5' RACE reads. The profile shows about a million distinct CDR3 sequences, roughly 50% of them singletons. V was clipped by 3 bases and J by 6 bases, with 13 bases between them. Per germline, CDR1 SGHRS and CDR2 YFSETQ. The CDR3 length is 14 residues. Remarks on this clonotype: Its target is unknown.

Points from the study as a whole: Unsorted PBMCs blocked a conclusive comparison of naive and antigen-experienced cells. Estimates based on one million T cells were treated as lower bounds.

The V and J genes are TRBV5-1 and TRBJ2-1; a weak D match, TRBD1 (7 bases). The receptor was derived from a woman in her fifties or sixties in good health. What was sequenced was blood. The CDR3 region has the DNA TGCGCCAGCAGCTCCAGGGGGGAGCGCAATGAGCAGTTCTTC. Amino acids: CASSSRGERNEQFF. The variable domain in full, completed from reference TRBV5-1 and TRBJ2-1, reads KAGVTQTPRYLIKTRGQQVTLSCSPISGHRSVSWYQQTPGQGLQFLFEYFSETQRNKGNFPGRFSGRQFSNSRSEMNVSTLELGDSALYLCASSSRGERNEQFFGPGTRLTVL.